This T cell receptor beta chain is from a study of neoadjuvant anti-PD-1 for oral cavity cancer. The protocol was immunoSEQ multiplex PCR, while the TCRdb copy is restricted to in-frame clones and leaves out a portion. The sample includes about 15,000 clones, over 60% of them seen just once. The CDR3 runs 16 residues. The V gene end was trimmed by 4 bases and the J gene end by 2 bases; junction bases not matched to a gene: 8. Germline V gene sequence: CDR1 PRHDT, CDR2 FYEKMQ (reference sequence). This sequence was found in a person aged 40 to 85 with oral cavity squamous cell carcinoma. The J gene is TRBJ1-3, the V gene TRBV13; 7 bases are a match to TRBD1. The material sequenced was PBMCs, taken before nivolumab (anti-PD-1) treatment. CDR3 nucleotide sequence: TGTGCCAGCAGCTATAGGGACAGAATAACTGGAAACACCATATATTTT. Protein sequence: CASSYRDRITGNTIYF.